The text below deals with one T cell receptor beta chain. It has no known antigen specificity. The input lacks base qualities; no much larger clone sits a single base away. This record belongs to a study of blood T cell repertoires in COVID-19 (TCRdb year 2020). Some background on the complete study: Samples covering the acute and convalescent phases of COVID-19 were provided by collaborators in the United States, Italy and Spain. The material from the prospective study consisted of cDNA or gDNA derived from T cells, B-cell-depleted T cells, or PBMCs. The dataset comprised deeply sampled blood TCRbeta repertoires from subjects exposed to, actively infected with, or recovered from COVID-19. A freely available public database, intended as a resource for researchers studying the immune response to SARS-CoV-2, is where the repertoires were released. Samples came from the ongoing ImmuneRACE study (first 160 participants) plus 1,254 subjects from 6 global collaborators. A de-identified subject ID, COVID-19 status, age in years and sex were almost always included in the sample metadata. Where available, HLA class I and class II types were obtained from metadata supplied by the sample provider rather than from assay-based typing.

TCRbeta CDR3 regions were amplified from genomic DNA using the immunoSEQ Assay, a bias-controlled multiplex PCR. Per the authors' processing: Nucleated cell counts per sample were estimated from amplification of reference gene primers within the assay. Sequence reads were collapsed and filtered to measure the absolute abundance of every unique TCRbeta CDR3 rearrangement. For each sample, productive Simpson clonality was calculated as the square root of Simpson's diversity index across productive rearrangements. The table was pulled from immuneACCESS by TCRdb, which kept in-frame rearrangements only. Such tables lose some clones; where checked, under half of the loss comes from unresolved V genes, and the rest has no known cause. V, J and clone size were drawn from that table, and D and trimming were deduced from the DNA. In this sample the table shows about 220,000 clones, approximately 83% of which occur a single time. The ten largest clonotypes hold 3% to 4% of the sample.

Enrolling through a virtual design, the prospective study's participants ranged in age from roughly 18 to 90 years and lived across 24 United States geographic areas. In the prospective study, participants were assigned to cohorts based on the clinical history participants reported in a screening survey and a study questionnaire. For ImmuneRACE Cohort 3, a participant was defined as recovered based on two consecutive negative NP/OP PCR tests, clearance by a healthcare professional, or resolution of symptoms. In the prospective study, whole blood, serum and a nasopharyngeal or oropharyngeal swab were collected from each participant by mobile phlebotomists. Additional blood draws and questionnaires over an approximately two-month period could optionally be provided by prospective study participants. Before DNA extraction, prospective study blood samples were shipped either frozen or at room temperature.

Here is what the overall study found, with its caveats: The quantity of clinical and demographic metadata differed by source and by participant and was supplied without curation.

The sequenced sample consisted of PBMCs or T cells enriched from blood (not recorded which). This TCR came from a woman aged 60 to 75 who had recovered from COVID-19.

CDR3 protein: CASSNQEPYNEKLFF. DNA sequence: TGTGCCAGCAGTAACCAAGAGCCTTATAATGAAAAACTGTTTTTT. The chain joins TRBV6-5 to TRBJ1-4; no D gene is confidently identified. Trimming at the junction amounts to 5 bases on V and 4 bases on J, and the germline ends lie 14 bases apart. The CDR3, from cysteine to phenylalanine, totals 15 residues. The CDR3 DNA has 45 bases and is translated from base 1. The germline V gene provides CDR1 MNHEY and CDR2 SVGAGI.